These 3 T cell receptor beta chains came from one sample sequenced in a study of cytomegalovirus exposure and HLA in healthy donors (dated by TCRdb to 2015 to 2018). The library was produced with the immunoSEQ multiplex PCR assay. TCRdb carries this immuneACCESS record with in-frame sequences only. Its versions omit some clonotypes, under half of them owing to an unresolved V gene in the studies checked, with the rest unexplained. The sample contains some 230,000 clones, 90% to 95% of them found a single time. 0.85% to 1.2% of the sample lies in the top ten. The material sequenced was PBMCs. The receptors shown here come from a woman between 18 and 29 years old in good health and CMV-seronegative.

The genes are TRBV6-6 and TRBJ2-1, with a weak D call TRBD2 (6 bases). V lost 2 bases and J lost 1, with 9 bases in between. CDR3 length equals 15 residues. Germline CDR1 and CDR2: MNHNY and SVGAGI (reference sequence). The CDR3 spells CASSYLGGSYNEQFF. The CDR3 DNA sequence: TGTGCCAGCAGTTACCTGGGGGGATCCTACAATGAGCAGTTCTTC.

The chain couples TRBV9 to TRBJ2-3; TRBD2 is a possible D gene (6 bases). CDR1 is SGDLS and CDR2 is YYNGEE in the germline V gene. Trimming left V 4 bases short and J 5 bases short, with 14 bases between. The CDR3 loop spans 14 amino acids. The CDR3, as DNA: TGTGCCAGCAGCAGGGACTTCTCGGGAGATACGCAGTATTTT. Its protein product is CASSRDFSGDTQYF.

The gene calls are TRBV11-2 and TRBJ1-1; no clear D. Germline V gives CDR1 SGHAT, CDR2 FQNNGV. This CDR3 is built from 16 residues. V was pared by 1 base and J by 5 bases, with 17 bases between. As DNA, the CDR3 is TGTGCCAGCAGCTTAGGGCCGAGTCGAGAGGGTACTGAAGCTTTCTTT. Residues: CASSLGPSREGTEAFF.